This TCR beta chain was identified in a study of graft-versus-host responses after intestinal transplantation. Study-wide background: Grafts that recipients had were multivisceral, liver-intestinal, or isolated intestinal transplants. Following induction with anti-thymocyte globulin, all recipients were given tacrolimus and steroids for three to four years.

In germline, CDR1 is SGHTA, CDR2 FQGTGA. This CDR3 contains 13 residues. J was trimmed by 15 bases and V by 7 bases; bases with no gene match: 11. Repertoires were generated with immunoSEQ multiplex PCR, while TCRdb's copy carries only in-frame clones and drops some. Of tens of thousands of clones in the sample, more than 70% were seen once. In regard to this clone: Its antigen is not known.

The sequence derives from a human donor who was the organ donor for an intestinal transplant. The chain employs TRBV7-3 and TRBJ2-1, with 11 nucleotides matching TRBD2. Material: unstimulated CD4+ T cells sorted from spleen or lymph node cells, obtained before transplant. In DNA form, the CDR3 reads TGTGCCAGCAAGGTGGTACTAGCGGGAGAATGGTTCTTC. It translates to CASKVVLAGEWFF.